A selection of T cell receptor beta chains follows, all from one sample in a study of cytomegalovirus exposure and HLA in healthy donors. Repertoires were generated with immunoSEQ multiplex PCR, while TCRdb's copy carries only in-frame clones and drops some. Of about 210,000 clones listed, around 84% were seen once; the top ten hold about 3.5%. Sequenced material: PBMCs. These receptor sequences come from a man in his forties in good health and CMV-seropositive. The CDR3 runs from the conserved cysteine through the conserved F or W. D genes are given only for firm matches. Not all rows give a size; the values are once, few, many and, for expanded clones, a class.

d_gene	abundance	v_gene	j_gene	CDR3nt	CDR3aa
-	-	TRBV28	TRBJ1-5	TGTGCCAGCAGTTTACGGGGGGCTGGGAATCAGCCCCAGCATTTT	CASSLRGAGNQPQHF
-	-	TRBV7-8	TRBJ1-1	TGTGCCAGCAGCCCCAATTTAAGGCGAACGGGTAACACTGAAGCTTTCTTT	CASSPNLRRTGNTEAFF
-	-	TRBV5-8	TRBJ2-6	TGTGCCAGCAGCTTTTGGCAGGGCCCAGACTCTGGGGCCAACGTCCTGACTTTC	CASSFWQGPDSGANVLTF
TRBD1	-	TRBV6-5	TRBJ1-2	TGTGCCAGCAGTTCGCAGGGCAGGGGGAGAAATGGCTACACCTTC	CASSSQGRGRNGYTF
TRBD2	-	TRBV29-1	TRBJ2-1	TGCAGCGTTGAGCATAGCGGGGGGGCCTGTGAGCAGTTCTTC	CSVEHSGGACEQFF
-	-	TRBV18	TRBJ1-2	TGTGCCAGCTCACAGACGGGAGACTATGGCTACACCTTC	CASSQTGDYGYTF
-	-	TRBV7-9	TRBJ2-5	TGTGCCAGCAGCTTAGCGGGTTTCTCGGGGGAAGAGACCCAGTACTTC	CASSLAGFSGEETQYF
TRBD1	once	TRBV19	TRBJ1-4	TGTGCCAGTACGGACAGGCTTAATGAAAAACTGTTTTTT	CASTDRLNEKLFF
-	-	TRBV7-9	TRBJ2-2	TGTGCCAGCAGCTTCCAGGGGACCGGGGAGCTGTTTTTT	CASSFQGTGELFF
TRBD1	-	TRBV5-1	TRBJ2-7	TGCGCCAGCAGCTCCTCCGGGACAGCATACGAGCAGTACTTC	CASSSSGTAYEQYF
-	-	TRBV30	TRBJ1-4	TGTGCCTGGAGTGTTGACCGGAGGCGGGAAAAACTGTTTTTT	CAWSVDRRREKLFF
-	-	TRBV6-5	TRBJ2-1	TGTGCCAGCAGTCGCGTTGACGCGGGGTTCAATGAGCAGTTCTTC	CASSRVDAGFNEQFF
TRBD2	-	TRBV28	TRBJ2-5	TGTGCCAGCACCCTAGGGCTAGCGGGTTTCCAAGAGACCCAGTACTTC	CASTLGLAGFQETQYF